This T cell receptor (beta chain) was captured by sequencing in a study of neoadjuvant nivolumab and ipilimumab in lung cancer. Across the study: Patients got nivolumab 3 mg/kg on days 1, 15 and 29; combination added ipilimumab 1 mg/kg day 1.

CDR1 is ENHRY, CDR2 SYGVKD, per germline. This CDR3 comprises 14 residues. The ends were cut back, 3 bases at V and 6 bases at J, with 13 bases in the middle. Sequencing used immunoSEQ multiplex PCR; TCRdb keeps in-frame clones, though not all of them. The repertoire holds approximately 7,000 clones, with roughly three quarters as singletons. Study-level findings and limits: TCR receptors were sequenced in few samples. Resected tumors had greater TCR richness and clonality than uninvolved lung. Only two of four nivolumab-treated tumors gained richness and clonality by surgery.

As for this clone: Its target is not known.

This specimen consisted of tumor tissue, obtained after neoadjuvant nivolumab, alone or with ipilimumab, at or shortly before surgery. This sequence was found in an adult with non-small cell lung cancer. The V gene is TRBV10-3, the J gene TRBJ2-3; either TRBD1 or TRBD2 may fit D (6 bases each). CDR3 nucleotides: TGTGCCATCAGTGAAGGAGTAGGGGGGGATACGCAGTATTTT. This encodes CAISEGVGGDTQYF.